This T cell receptor beta chain came from a study of human T cells and chemical hapten exposure. Study at large: The upper back received 0.01% DPC by patch testing, with results read at 6 days.

Library preparation tagged each individual cDNA molecule with a unique molecular identifier. A single record per CDR3 protein comes from TCRdb applying MiXCR to the RACE reads. The repertoire holds under 100,000 distinct CDR3 sequences, with around 7.9% as singletons. This CDR3 comprises 14 residues. CDR1 is LNHDA and CDR2 is SQIVND in the germline V gene (reference sequence). V was pared by 5 bases and J by 8 bases, with 9 bases of the junction left unmatched. This clonotype came up many times. Time point in this sample: pre-sensitization, week 0. Treatment reported: therapeutic diphenylcyclopropenone sensitization with weekly scalp DPC. Participating donors were patients with alopecia, aged 18 to 70 years, considered appropriate candidates for DPC. Total RNA extraction was carried out from unfractionated whole blood.

This material consisted of whole blood, taken in connection with sensitization to the hapten diphenylcyclopropenone (DPC). This TCR came from a man aged 35 to 55 with alopecia areata. Some clones in this sample may be carry-over from other donors' samples. V and J are TRBV19 and TRBJ1-2; TRBD1 matches 9 bases. The CDR3, as DNA: TGTGCCAGTAGTGGCCACGGGACAGGGACCGGCTACACCTTC. It is translated as CASSGHGTGTGYTF.